The subject of this entry is one T cell receptor (beta chain). This CDR3 spans 13 amino acids. V gave up 9 bases and J gave up 3 bases, with 12 bases separating them. From germline, CDR1 is MNHEY and CDR2 SMNVEV (reference sequence). The table came from immunoSEQ multiplex PCR; TCRdb's copy has only in-frame clones and leaves some out. The top ten clones hold approximately 0.11% of a sample with 500,000 to 700,000 clones, roughly 95% of them seen once. This sample was included in a study of shared clonotypes between healthy human individuals. Turning to the study itself: Aged between 18 and 49, the donors were two women and three men.

The naive CD8 population came from CD45RO-negative cells selected for CCR7, without terminally differentiated effector memory CD45RA+ cells. The receptor comes from a woman aged 25 to 39 in good health. The sample comprised naive CD8+ T cells sorted from blood. The chain has TRBV27 and TRBJ2-1; D might be TRBD2 (5 bases). This chain's CDR3 is CASARGGYNEQFF. As DNA, the CDR3 is TGTGCCAGTGCCCGAGGAGGCTACAATGAGCAGTTCTTC.